A selection of T cell receptor beta chains follows, all from one sample in a study of shared clonotypes between healthy human individuals. This table comes from immunoSEQ multiplex PCR, and its TCRdb copy is limited to in-frame clones, with some not included. The repertoire includes more than 600,000 clones, about 90% of them detected once, and nearly 25% sits in the top ten. Sequencing was performed on naive CD8+ T cells sorted from blood. Every receptor here comes from a young man in good health. The CDR3 runs from the conserved cysteine through the conserved F or W. The D gene is left open where the match is weak. Only part of the rows carry a size: once, few, many, or a class if the clone is expanded.

D,V,size,J,CDR3,DNA
TRBD1,TRBV28,-,TRBJ2-6,CASSYGGTGTGANVLTF,TGTGCCAGCAGTTACGGCGGGACAGGGACCGGGGCCAACGTCCTGACTTTC
-,TRBV29-1,-,TRBJ2-7,CSVVAPNYEQYF,TGCAGCGTTGTAGCGCCGAACTACGAGCAGTACTTC
-,TRBV10-1,-,TRBJ2-1,CASSGSSSGYNEQFF,TGCGCCAGCAGTGGTTCAAGTAGCGGTTACAATGAGCAGTTCTTC
TRBD1,TRBV6-5,-,TRBJ1-2,CASTDREDPGYTF,TGTGCCAGCACAGACAGGGAGGATCCTGGCTACACCTTC
TRBD2,TRBV7-9,-,TRBJ2-5,CASTSRNSGTQETQYF,TGTGCCAGCACCTCAAGGAATAGCGGGACACAAGAGACCCAGTACTTC
-,TRBV6-5,-,TRBJ2-4,CASSPVGGTKNIQYF,TGTGCCAGCAGTCCCGTAGGGGGAACCAAAAACATTCAGTACTTC
-,TRBV6-5,-,TRBJ2-7,CASSYSPRRSSYEQYF,TGTGCCAGCAGTTACTCCCCACGGAGGAGCTCCTACGAGCAGTACTTC
TRBD1,TRBV6-1,-,TRBJ2-7,CASTGGQGVDEQYF,TGTGCCAGCACTGGGGGACAGGGGGTCGACGAGCAGTACTTC
TRBD2,TRBV20-1,-,TRBJ2-1,CTLGGSTQFF,TGCACCCTCGGGGGGTCTACTCAGTTCTTC
TRBD2,TRBV5-1,-,TRBJ2-7,CASSPIRTGLAYYEQYF,TGCGCCAGCAGCCCGATCCGAACGGGACTAGCGTACTACGAGCAGTACTTC
-,TRBV5-1,once,TRBJ2-3,CASSPQGSTDTQYF,TGCGCCAGCAGCCCGCAGGGGAGCACAGATACGCAGTATTTT
-,TRBV15,-,TRBJ1-3,CATSSRTDGNTIYF,TGTGCCACCAGCAGCCGGACAGATGGAAACACCATATATTTT
-,TRBV4-1,-,TRBJ2-6,CASSSDSSGANVLTF,TGCGCCAGCAGCAGCGACAGCTCTGGGGCCAACGTCCTGACTTTC
-,TRBV27,-,TRBJ2-2,CASTSDTGELFF,TGTGCCAGTACCAGCGACACCGGGGAGCTGTTTTTT
-,TRBV30,-,TRBJ1-3,CAWSDLLDSGGNTIYF,TGTGCCTGGAGCGATCTCCTAGACAGCGGTGGAAACACCATATATTTT
TRBD1,TRBV15,once,TRBJ2-1,CATSRTGGKQFF,TGTGCCACCAGCCGGACAGGGGGCAAGCAGTTCTTC
-,TRBV19,-,TRBJ2-2,CASSITGRITGELFF,TGTGCCAGTAGTATAACGGGGCGCATAACCGGGGAGCTGTTTTTT
-,TRBV11-3,-,TRBJ2-7,CASSLGQWTLGGSYEQYF,TGTGCCAGCAGCTTAGGCCAATGGACTTTAGGGGGGAGCTACGAGCAGTACTTC
-,TRBV27,-,TRBJ2-3,CASSPIWIGTDTQYF,TGTGCCAGCAGTCCCATCTGGATCGGCACAGATACGCAGTATTTT
-,TRBV6-5,-,TRBJ2-2,CASENTGELFF,TGTGCCAGCGAGAACACCGGGGAGCTGTTTTTT
TRBD2,TRBV29-1,-,TRBJ2-5,CSAPGGTQETQYF,TGCAGCGCCCCGGGGGGAACGCAAGAGACCCAGTACTTC
-,TRBV21-1,once,TRBJ2-7,CASSNRAADPQLYEQYF,TGTGCCAGCAGCAATAGGGCAGCGGATCCCCAACTTTACGAGCAGTACTTC
TRBD2,TRBV13,-,TRBJ2-7,CASSLTGLAGASEQYF,TGTGCCAGCAGCTTAACCGGACTAGCGGGAGCCTCCGAGCAGTACTTC
-,TRBV27,-,TRBJ2-1,CATPERLPNEQFF,TGTGCCACCCCCGAGAGACTGCCCAATGAGCAGTTCTTC
TRBD2,TRBV7-6,-,TRBJ2-1,CASSRRFAGGTNEQFF,TGTGCCAGCAGCAGGCGGTTTGCGGGGGGCACCAATGAGCAGTTCTTC
-,TRBV6-1,-,TRBJ2-7,CASSVLAHSDGAYEQYF,TGTGCCAGCAGTGTACTAGCCCACAGTGACGGGGCCTACGAGCAGTACTTC
-,TRBV4-1,once,TRBJ2-6,CASSQGFSGANVLTF,TGCGCCAGCAGCCAAGGATTCTCTGGGGCCAACGTCCTGACTTTC
-,TRBV29-1,once,TRBJ2-2,CSVEFLGQNTGELFF,TGCAGCGTTGAGTTTCTAGGACAGAACACCGGGGAGCTGTTTTTT
-,TRBV25-1,-,TRBJ1-1,CASSESLNTEAFF,TGTGCCAGCAGTGAGTCGCTGAACACTGAAGCTTTCTTT
-,TRBV2,-,TRBJ2-7,CASSGSYYEQYF,TGTGCCAGCAGTGGTAGTTACTACGAGCAGTACTTC
TRBD1,TRBV19,once,TRBJ2-3,CASSMRDRVWSTDTQYF,TGTGCCAGTAGTATGCGGGACAGGGTTTGGAGCACAGATACGCAGTATTTT
TRBD2,TRBV13,-,TRBJ2-1,CASKRQGLANNEQFF,TGTGCCAGCAAGCGCCAGGGACTAGCGAACAATGAGCAGTTCTTC
TRBD2,TRBV5-4,-,TRBJ2-5,CASSVAPGLLAQETQYF,TGTGCCAGCAGCGTCGCACCGGGACTACTGGCCCAAGAGACCCAGTACTTC
-,TRBV6-4,-,TRBJ2-1,CASSDSRLGDRNEQFF,TGTGCCAGCAGTGACTCCAGGCTAGGCGACAGGAATGAGCAGTTCTTC
TRBD2,TRBV7-6,-,TRBJ2-1,CASSLAVGLAGGYNEQFF,TGTGCCAGCAGCTTAGCGGTGGGACTAGCGGGAGGGTACAATGAGCAGTTCTTC
-,TRBV5-8,-,TRBJ2-1,CASSFGGSYNEQFF,TGTGCCAGCAGCTTCGGGGGTTCATACAATGAGCAGTTCTTC
TRBD1,TRBV28,few,TRBJ1-4,CASRSTGEEKLFF,TGTGCCAGCAGGTCTACAGGGGAAGAAAAACTGTTTTTT
-,TRBV18,-,TRBJ2-1,CASSPLVGSYNEQFF,TGTGCCAGCTCACCACTGGTGGGGTCCTACAATGAGCAGTTCTTC
-,TRBV2,-,TRBJ2-7,CASSSPSSVRVEQYF,TGTGCCAGCAGCAGCCCCTCGTCAGTTCGAGTCGAGCAGTACTTC
TRBD2,TRBV19,-,TRBJ2-2,CASSIPSGRVNTGELFF,TGTGCCAGTAGTATCCCTAGCGGGAGGGTGAACACCGGGGAGCTGTTTTTT
-,TRBV11-2,-,TRBJ2-1,CASSSNADRSYNEQFF,TGTGCCAGCAGTAGTAACGCGGATAGGTCCTACAATGAGCAGTTCTTC
-,TRBV29-1,once,TRBJ2-7,CSVEGRRGDSYEQYF,TGCAGCGTTGAAGGTCGCAGAGGGGACTCCTACGAGCAGTACTTC
-,TRBV28,-,TRBJ1-1,CASKRGTEAFF,TGTGCCAGCAAACGGGGTACTGAAGCTTTCTTT
TRBD2,TRBV9,-,TRBJ2-1,CATGTTRDSGEQFF,TGTGCCACGGGGACTACACGGGATTCCGGTGAGCAGTTCTTC
-,TRBV7-9,-,TRBJ2-3,CASSLGADRFNTDTQYF,TGTGCCAGCAGCCTAGGGGCGGACCGTTTTAACACAGATACGCAGTATTTT